These T cell receptor beta chains were read from a single sample in a study of identical twins. TCRdb reanalysed the 5' RACE reads using MiXCR and keeps one entry per CDR3 protein. This sample has more than 650,000 distinct CDR3 sequences, with over 5% found just once. Input material: naive T cells sorted from blood. Source of these receptors: a man aged 18 to 30 in good health. Each CDR3 is given with its conserved first and last residue. A D gene is named only where the DNA matches it firmly. For some rows the clone size is stated as once, few or many, or as a class when expanded; others skip it.

d_call	v_call	j_call	clone_size	cdr3_aa	cdr3_nt
.	TRBV30	TRBJ1-2	many	CAWSVNTRSALDYGYTF	TGTGCCTGGAGTGTAAATACCCGGTCGGCACTGGATTATGGCTACACCTTC
.	TRBV20-1	TRBJ2-1	.	CSARDQSYNEQFF	TGCAGTGCTAGAGATCAGTCCTACAATGAGCAGTTCTTC
.	TRBV6-2/TRBV6-3	TRBJ2-7	few	CASMAGSHEQYF	TGTGCCAGCATGGCAGGGAGTCACGAGCAGTACTTC
.	TRBV6-1	TRBJ2-7	.	CATRDPKPDEQYF	TGTGCCACCCGGGACCCCAAGCCCGACGAGCAGTACTTC
.	TRBV9	TRBJ1-2	many	CASSLTGPPGNGYTF	TGTGCCAGCAGCCTTACCGGGCCTCCAGGCAATGGCTACACCTTC
TRBD2	TRBV28	TRBJ2-3	few	CASKVAGLATDTQYF	TGTGCCAGCAAAGTTGCGGGACTAGCAACCGATACGCAGTATTTT
TRBD1	TRBV20-1	TRBJ2-7	many	CSGSTGTGAYEQYF	TGCAGTGGTTCGACCGGGACAGGGGCATACGAGCAGTACTTC
.	TRBV29-1	TRBJ2-7	.	CSVEGGPIFRREQYF	TGCAGCGTTGAGGGGGGCCCGATCTTTCGTCGTGAGCAGTACTTC
TRBD1	TRBV29-1	TRBJ2-6	many	CSVGTVSGANVLTF	TGCAGCGTCGGGACAGTCTCTGGGGCCAACGTCCTGACTTTC
.	TRBV30	TRBJ2-1	few	CAWSITNYNEQFF	TGTGCCTGGAGTATCACCAATTACAATGAGCAGTTCTTC
TRBD2	TRBV2	TRBJ2-1	.	CASSETSGRVNEQFF	TGTGCCAGCAGTGAGACTAGCGGGAGGGTCAATGAGCAGTTCTTC
TRBD1	TRBV10-2	TRBJ1-5	many	CASRGTGGIGTNQPQHF	TGCGCCAGCAGGGGGACAGGGGGGATCGGCACCAATCAGCCCCAGCATTTT
.	TRBV20-1	TRBJ2-3	many	CSARAGAALIADTQYF	TGCAGTGCTAGAGCCGGGGCCGCTCTTATCGCAGATACGCAGTATTTT
.	TRBV5-1	TRBJ1-6	few	CASSLAGANSPLHF	TGCGCCAGCAGCTTGGCAGGAGCGAATTCACCCCTCCACTTT
TRBD2	TRBV24-1	TRBJ2-1	few	CATSDWTSGRYEQFF	TGTGCCACCAGTGATTGGACTAGCGGGAGGTATGAGCAGTTCTTC
.	TRBV28	TRBJ2-1	.	CASRLGLPPYNEQFF	TGTGCCAGCAGGCTCGGCCTCCCCCCCTACAATGAGCAGTTCTTC
TRBD1	TRBV6-1	TRBJ2-1	many	CASGRGLSYNEQFF	TGTGCCAGCGGAAGGGGGCTCTCCTACAATGAGCAGTTCTTC
.	TRBV7-6	TRBJ2-7	.	CASSLDVLGSDEQYF	TGTGCCAGCAGCTTAGACGTTCTGGGTAGCGACGAGCAGTACTTC
TRBD2	TRBV6-2/TRBV6-3	TRBJ2-1	many	CASSYGLAGNEQFF	TGTGCCAGCAGTTACGGGCTAGCGGGCAATGAGCAGTTCTTC
.	TRBV5-1	TRBJ2-1	many	CASSPAGRWYNEQFF	TGCGCCAGCAGCCCGGCGGGGAGATGGTACAATGAGCAGTTCTTC
.	TRBV5-5	TRBJ1-2	many	CASSPPGGYGYTF	TGTGCCAGCAGCCCCCCGGGCGGCTATGGCTACACCTTC
TRBD2	TRBV12-3/TRBV12-4	TRBJ2-7	.	CASSLGGGRAYEQYF	TGTGCCAGCAGTTTAGGTGGCGGGAGGGCGTACGAGCAGTACTTC
.	TRBV7-6	TRBJ2-3	.	CASCGGDDTQYF	TGTGCCAGCTGCGGAGGAGACGATACGCAGTATTTT
TRBD1	TRBV20-1	TRBJ2-1	many	CSAMTGSSYNEQFF	TGCAGTGCTATGACAGGGAGCTCCTACAATGAGCAGTTCTTC